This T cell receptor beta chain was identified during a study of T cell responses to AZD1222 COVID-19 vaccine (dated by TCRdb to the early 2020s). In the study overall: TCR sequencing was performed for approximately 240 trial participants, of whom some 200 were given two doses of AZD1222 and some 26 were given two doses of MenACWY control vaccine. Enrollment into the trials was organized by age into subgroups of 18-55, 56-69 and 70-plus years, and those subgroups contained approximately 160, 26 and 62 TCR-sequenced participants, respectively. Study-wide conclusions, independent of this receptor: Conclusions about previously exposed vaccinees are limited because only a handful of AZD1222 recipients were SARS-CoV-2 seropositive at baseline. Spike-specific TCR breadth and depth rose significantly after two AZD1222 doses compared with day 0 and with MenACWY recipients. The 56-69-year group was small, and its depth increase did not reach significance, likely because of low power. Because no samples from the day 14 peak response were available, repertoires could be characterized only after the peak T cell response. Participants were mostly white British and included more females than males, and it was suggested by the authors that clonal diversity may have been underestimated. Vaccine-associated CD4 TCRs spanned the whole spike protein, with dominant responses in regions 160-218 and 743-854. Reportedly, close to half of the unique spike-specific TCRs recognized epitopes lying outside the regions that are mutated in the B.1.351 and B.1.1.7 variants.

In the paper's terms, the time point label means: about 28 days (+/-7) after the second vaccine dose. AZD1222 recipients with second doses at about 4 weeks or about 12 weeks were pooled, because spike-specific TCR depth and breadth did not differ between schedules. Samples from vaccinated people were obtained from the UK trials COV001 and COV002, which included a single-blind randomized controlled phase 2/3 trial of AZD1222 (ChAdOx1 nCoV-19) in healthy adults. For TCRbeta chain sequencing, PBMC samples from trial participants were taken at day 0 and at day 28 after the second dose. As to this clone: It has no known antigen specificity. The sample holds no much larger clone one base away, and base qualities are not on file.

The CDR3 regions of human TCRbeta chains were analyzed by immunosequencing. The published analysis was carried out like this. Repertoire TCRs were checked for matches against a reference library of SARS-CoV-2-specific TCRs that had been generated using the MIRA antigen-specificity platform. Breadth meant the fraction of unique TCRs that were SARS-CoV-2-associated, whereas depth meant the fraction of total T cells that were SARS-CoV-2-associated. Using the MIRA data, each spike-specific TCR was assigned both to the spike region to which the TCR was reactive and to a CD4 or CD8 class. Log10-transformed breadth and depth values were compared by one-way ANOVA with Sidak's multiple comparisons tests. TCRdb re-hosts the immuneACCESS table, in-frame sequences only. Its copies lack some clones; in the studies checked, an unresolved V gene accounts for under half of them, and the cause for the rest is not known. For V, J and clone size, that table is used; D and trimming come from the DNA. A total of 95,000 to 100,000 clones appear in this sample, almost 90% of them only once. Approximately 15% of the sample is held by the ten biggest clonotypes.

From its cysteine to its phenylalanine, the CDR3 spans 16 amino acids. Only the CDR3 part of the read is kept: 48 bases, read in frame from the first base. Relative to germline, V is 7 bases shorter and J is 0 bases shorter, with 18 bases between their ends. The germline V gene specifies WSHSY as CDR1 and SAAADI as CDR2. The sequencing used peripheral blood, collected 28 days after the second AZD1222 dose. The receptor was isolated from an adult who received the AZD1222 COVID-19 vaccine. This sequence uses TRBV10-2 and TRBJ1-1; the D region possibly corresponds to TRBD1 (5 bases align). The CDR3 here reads CASNARLGGMNTEAFF. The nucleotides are TGCGCCAGCAACGCCCGTCTTGGGGGGATGAACACTGAAGCTTTCTTT.